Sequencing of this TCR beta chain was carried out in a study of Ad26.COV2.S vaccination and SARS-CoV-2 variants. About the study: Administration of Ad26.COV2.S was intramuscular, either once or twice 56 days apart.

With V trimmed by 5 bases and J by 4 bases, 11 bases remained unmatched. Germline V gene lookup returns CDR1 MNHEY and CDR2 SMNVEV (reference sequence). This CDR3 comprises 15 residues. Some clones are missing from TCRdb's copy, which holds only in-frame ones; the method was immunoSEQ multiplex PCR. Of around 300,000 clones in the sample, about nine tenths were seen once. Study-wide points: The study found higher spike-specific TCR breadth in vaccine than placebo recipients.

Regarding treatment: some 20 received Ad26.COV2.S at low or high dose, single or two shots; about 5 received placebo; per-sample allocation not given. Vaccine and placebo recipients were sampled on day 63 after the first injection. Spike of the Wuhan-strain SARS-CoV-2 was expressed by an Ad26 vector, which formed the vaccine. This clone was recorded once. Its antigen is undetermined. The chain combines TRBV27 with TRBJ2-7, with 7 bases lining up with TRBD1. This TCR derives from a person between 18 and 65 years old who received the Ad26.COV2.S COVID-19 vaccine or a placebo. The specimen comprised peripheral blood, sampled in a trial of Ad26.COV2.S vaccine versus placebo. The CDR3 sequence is CASSLLTGIPYEQYF. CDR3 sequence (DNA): TGTGCCAGCAGTCTCCTGACAGGGATCCCTTACGAGCAGTACTTC.